This TCR beta chain emerged from a study of OX40 agonist ivuxolimab in advanced cancers. About the study: Among those enrolled, mean age was about 58 years (range roughly 20 to 80) and about 79% were male.

TCRdb's copy holds only in-frame clones and misses some; the assay was immunoSEQ multiplex PCR. The repertoire holds about 40,000 clones, with around 89% as singletons. From germline, CDR1 is LNHDA and CDR2 SQIVND (reference sequence). V was shortened by 6 bases and J by 2 bases, with 19 bases between the two germline ends. CDR3 length equals 16 residues. The clonotype was recovered from an adult with an advanced solid tumor such as melanoma, head and neck, liver or kidney cancer. The chain is built from TRBV19 and TRBJ1-1; D is uncertain. This specimen consisted of CD4+ or CD8+ T cells sorted from blood, obtained in a trial of the OX40 agonist ivuxolimab. Here the CDR3 DNA reads TGTGCCAGTAGGACGCCTGGAGTACCCACTAACACTGAAGCTTTCTTT. Translating it yields CASRTPGVPTNTEAFF.